This T cell receptor (beta chain) was recorded in a study of T cell clonality in common variable immunodeficiency. Study-level findings and limits: Reportedly, TCR beta sequences from common variable immunodeficiency showed fewer deletions and N-nucleotide insertions. CVID subjects had higher TCRbeta clonality than healthy controls, most marked in about a third.

The CDR3 length is 15 residues. From germline, CDR1 is SGHNT and CDR2 YYREEE (reference sequence). Trimming took off 0 bases at V and 0 bases at J, with 8 bases between the two ends. Using immunoSEQ multiplex PCR, the repertoire was profiled, and TCRdb retains in-frame clones only, with some absent. Altogether roughly 55,000 clones were found in the sample, and no singletons occur. Donors gave roughly 5 to 8 ml heparinized peripheral whole blood. The sample holds many counts of this clone. Its antigen is unknown. The read ends 3 residues early relative to the CDR3; the germline J gene fills the gap. The sequenced sample was peripheral blood mononuclear cells. This TCR came from a person aged 18-69 years in good health. The V gene is TRBV5-4, the J gene TRBJ2-3; D is perhaps TRBD2 (5 bases). This CDR3 is CASSLEDSSTDTQYF. The sequenced part of the CDR3 DNA is TGTGCCAGCAGCTTGGAGGACTCTAGCACAGATACG.